The T cell receptor (beta chain) under discussion was sequenced for a study of blood T cells in healthy people across ages. Germline loops: CDR1 LGHDT, CDR2 YNNKEL (reference sequence). The CDR3 is 15 residues long. Trimming took 5 bases from V and 1 from J, leaving 11 bases between them. Isolation yielded PBMCs, at least 6.5 million per sample, in every case. Sample-barcoded 5' priming and a J-beta primer mix drove a second PCR of roughly 7 to 11 cycles. TCRdb processed the 5' RACE reads anew with MiXCR; each CDR3 protein has one entry. The sample consists of hundreds of thousands of distinct CDR3 sequences, around 30% of them appearing once. This clonotype came up once.

This TCR came from a woman of 80 years or more in good health. J is TRBJ1-4 and V is TRBV3-1, with TRBD1 as a possible D gene (5 bases). The specimen was blood. CDR3 protein: CASSVRGETNEKLFF. CDR3 DNA sequence: TGTGCCAGCAGCGTAAGGGGTGAAACTAATGAAAAACTGTTTTTT. The variable domain in full, with the rest retrieved from reference TRBV3-1 and TRBJ1-4, is DTAVSQTPKYLVTQMGNDKSIKCEQNLGHDTMYWYKQDSKKFLKIMFSYNNKELIINETVPNRFSPKSPDKAHLNLHINSLELGDSAVYFCASSVRGETNEKLFFGSGTQLSVL.